This entry describes one T cell receptor beta chain. The antigen remains undetermined. At one end, the junction sequence differs from germline, possibly due to a read error. Germline V CDR1 and CDR2: SGHRS, YFSETQ. The CDR3 runs to 14 residues. These data come from a study of T cells in Graves' hyperthyroidism and ophthalmopathy. The wider study: Once the initial diagnosis was made, peripheral blood was obtained before any treatment.

Study-wide results and caveats: Researchers found most expanded thyroid clonotypes above 0.001 in blood as well.

RNA transcripts gave rise to amplified TCR beta CDR3 regions. In the first-round RT-PCR of the TCR CDR3, the HTBI primer set was used. In TCRdb, the multiplex PCR reads were re-called with MiXCR into one record per CDR3 protein. The data contain about 580,000 distinct CDR3 sequences, 14% of them singletons. Orbital computed tomography, thyroid ultrasound, serum thyroxine and TRAb, and clinical symptoms together informed the diagnoses. The receptor comes from a woman in her twenties or thirties with Graves' hyperthyroidism that later progressed to Graves' ophthalmopathy. The chain links TRBV5-1 to TRBJ2-1; 8 nucleotides match TRBD1. Material for sequencing was blood. CDR3: CASSRAGGYNEQVF. CDR3 sequence (DNA): TGCGCCAGCAGCCGTGCAGGGGGCTACAATGAGCAGGTCTTC. Filled out from reference TRBV5-1 and TRBJ2-1, the complete variable domain reads KAGVTQTPRYLIKTRGQQVTLSCSPISGHRSVSWYQQTPGQGLQFLFEYFSETQRNKGNFPGRFSGRQFSNSRSEMNVSTLELGDSALYLCASSRAGGYNEQVFGPGTRLTVL.